These 8 T cell receptor beta chains share one sample of origin, sequenced in a study of human T cells and chemical hapten exposure. Time point specified: patch test 1, 2 weeks after DPC sensitization. Treatment in this sample: therapeutic diphenylcyclopropenone sensitization with weekly scalp DPC. A single record per CDR3 protein comes from TCRdb applying MiXCR to the RACE reads. Of 79,000 or so distinct CDR3 sequences listed, about 9.3% are singletons. Sample: whole blood, taken in connection with sensitization to the hapten diphenylcyclopropenone (DPC). The receptors were gathered from a woman in her 50s with alopecia areata. Some clones in this sample may be carry-over from other donors' samples.

This chain connects TRBV29-1 to TRBJ2-1, with D maybe TRBD2 (5 bases). The CDR3 totals 12 residues. V was pared by 2 bases and J by 12 bases, with 14 bases between. The germline V gene has CDR1 SQVTM and CDR2 ANQGSEA. The chain's CDR3 is CSVESTSGWQFF. For the CDR3, the DNA is TGCAGCGTTGAATCAACGAGCGGTTGGCAGTTCTTC.

This clonotype was counted between two and nine times. This rearrangement joins TRBV5-6 to TRBJ2-6; 7 positions match TRBD1. The CDR3 extends over 16 amino acids. V was pared by 2 bases and J by 0 bases, with 2 bases of the junction left unmatched. Per the germline V gene, CDR1 is SGHDT and CDR2 is YYEEEE. The CDR3 DNA reads TGTGCCAGCAGCTTAAACAGGGGCTCTGGGGCCAACGTCCTGACTTTC. Translated, it gives CASSLNRGSGANVLTF. Filled out from reference TRBV5-6 and TRBJ2-6, the complete variable domain reads DAGVTQSPTHLIKTRGQQVTLRCSPKSGHDTVSWYQQALGQGPQFIFQYYEEEERQRGNFPDRFSGHQFPNYSSELNVNALLLGDSALYLCASSLNRGSGANVLTFGAGSRLTVL.

This chain connects TRBV28 to TRBJ2-1; 11 bases are shared with TRBD2. This CDR3 has 17 residues. Trimming cost V 4 bases and J 4 bases; bases outside gene matches: 9. The germline CDR1 and CDR2 sequences are MDHEN and SYDVKM. The CDR3 bases are TGTGCCAGCAGTTCTAGCGGGAGGACCTACTCATACAATGAGCAGTTCTTC. Translated: CASSSSGRTYSYNEQFF.

In this sample, this clonotype turned up a few times. The chain couples TRBV28 to TRBJ1-2, with a weak D call TRBD1 (6 bases). CDR1 is MDHEN, CDR2 SYDVKM, per germline. The V gene lost 7 bases and the J gene lost 7 bases, with 10 bases spanning the gap. This CDR3 is built from 11 residues. The CDR3 here is CASTRGSGYTF. In DNA, the CDR3 is TGTGCCAGCACCAGGGGTTCTGGCTACACCTTC.

The table lists this clonotype with a few counts. V is TRBV18 and J is TRBJ1-1; D might be TRBD1 (6 bases). V was shortened by 5 bases and J by 4 bases, with 17 bases between the two germline ends. This CDR3 is built from 15 residues. Germline V lookup: CDR1 KGHSH, CDR2 LQKENI. The CDR3 reads CASSTGGARGTEAFF. The CDR3, as DNA: TGTGCCAGCTCAACAGGTGGGGCCAGGGGCACTGAAGCTTTCTTT.

The V call is TRBV7-9, the J call TRBJ2-2, with 8 bases fitting TRBD1. The germline V gene has CDR1 SEHNR and CDR2 FQNEAQ (reference sequence). The CDR3 length is 17 residues. J lost 0 bases, V lost 1 base, and 4 bases had no gene match. The CDR3 region is CASSLGDRRPNTGELFF. The CDR3, as DNA: TGTGCCAGCAGCTTAGGGGACAGGCGCCCGAACACCGGGGAGCTGTTTTTT.

This clonotype was counted only a few times. The rearrangement uses TRBV3-1 and TRBJ2-5; 15 nucleotides align to TRBD2. V shed 7 bases, J shed 5 bases, and the junction held 5 bases outside the gene matches. Germline values: CDR1 LGHDT, CDR2 YNNKEL (reference sequence). The CDR3 sequence is 15 residues long. The DNA of the CDR3 is TGTGCCAGCATTGGACTAGCGGGAGGGCCTGAGACCCAGTACTTC. Translation gives CASIGLAGGPETQYF.

This clonotype was seen many times. The chain employs TRBV4-1 and TRBJ2-5; D perhaps matches TRBD2 (5 bases). Trimming shortened V by 3 bases and J by 1 base, and 15 bases separated the two germline ends. The germline V gene has CDR1 MGHRA and CDR2 YSYEKL. This CDR3 spans 16 amino acids. CDR3 DNA sequence: TGCGCCAGCAGCCAGGCGAAGGCGGGCGCCCAAGAGACCCAGTACTTC. As protein: CASSQAKAGAQETQYF.